The rows below give T cell receptor beta chains drawn from one sample of a study of CD8+ T cells in alopecia areata. Here immunoSEQ multiplex PCR was the method, and the copy in TCRdb shows in-frame clones only, minus some. The sample includes fewer than 200,000 clones, 58% of them seen just once. Here the sequenced sample was CD4+ T cells sorted from blood, taken at approximately week 56, from a patient treated with tofacitinib. Every receptor here comes from a human donor with alopecia areata. Each CDR3 is given with its conserved first and last residue. The D gene is left open where the match is weak. Only some rows state a clone size, as once, few, many or a class for expanded clones.

TRBV30	NA	NA	TRBJ1-2	CAWTRRADPNYGYTF	TGTGCCTGGACGCGGAGGGCGGACCCTAACTATGGCTACACCTTC
TRBV5-1	TRBD1	NA	TRBJ1-1	CASSQGLDRGPSGNTEAFF	TGCGCCAGCAGCCAGGGTCTTGACAGGGGGCCATCTGGGAACACTGAAGCTTTCTTT
TRBV15	NA	few	TRBJ1-6	CATSRDKSPESPLHF	TGTGCCACCAGCAGGGACAAAAGTCCTGAGTCACCCCTCCACTTT
TRBV19	TRBD1	many	TRBJ1-2	CASSVDPTGYYGYTF	TGTGCCAGTAGTGTGGACCCGACAGGGTACTATGGCTACACCTTC
TRBV29-1	TRBD1	NA	TRBJ2-3	CSADRGRGTDTQYF	TGCAGCGCCGACAGGGGTCGCGGCACAGATACGCAGTATTTT
TRBV30	NA	NA	TRBJ2-5	CAWSVLRGTETQYF	TGTGCCTGGAGTGTACTGAGGGGAACGGAGACCCAGTACTTC
TRBV18	NA	NA	TRBJ2-2	CASSPGTTNTGELFF	TGTGCCAGCTCTCCCGGGACAACGAACACCGGGGAGCTGTTTTTT
TRBV30	NA	few	TRBJ1-5	CAWSVQGGQPQHF	TGTGCCTGGAGTGTACAGGGAGGTCAGCCCCAGCATTTT
TRBV7-2	NA	NA	TRBJ2-5	CASSLDREQTQYF	TGTGCCAGCAGCTTAGACAGGGAACAGACCCAGTACTTC
TRBV15	NA	NA	TRBJ2-3	CATSRGIGAFGTDTQYF	TGTGCCACCAGCAGGGGAATAGGGGCGTTCGGAACAGATACGCAGTATTTT
TRBV2	NA	NA	TRBJ1-1	CASSEVRGITEAFF	TGTGCCAGCAGTGAAGTCCGGGGGATTACTGAAGCTTTCTTT
TRBV6-5	NA	NA	TRBJ1-2	CASSERGTF	TGTGCCAGCAGTGAACGTGGCACCTTC
TRBV7-2	TRBD1	NA	TRBJ2-5	CASSLVYRAGGETQYF	TGTGCCAGCAGCTTAGTTTATCGGGCAGGGGGAGAGACCCAGTACTTC
TRBV6-5	TRBD2	NA	TRBJ2-3	CAVASGSRTDTQYF	TGTGCCGTCGCTAGCGGGTCCCGCACAGATACGCAGTATTTT